This is a list of T cell receptor beta chains from one sample in a study of breast tumors, draining lymph nodes, adjacent tissues. One entry per CDR3 protein results from TCRdb running MiXCR on the multiplex PCR reads. The sample lists 85,000 to 130,000 distinct CDR3 sequences; about 20% were seen once. Input material: axillary lymph node tissue. The receptors come from a female donor with breast cancer. Some clones in this sample may be carry-over from other donors' samples. The conserved cysteine and the conserved F or W are not part of the CDR3 here. A D gene is named only where the DNA matches it firmly.

v_call,d_call,j_call,cdr3_aa
TRBV12-5,TRBD2,TRBJ2-7,ASATSGGANEQY
TRBV2,-,TRBJ1-3,ASSAARGNTIY
TRBV5-4,TRBD2,TRBJ2-1,ASSLALAGDNEQF
TRBV11-2,TRBD2,TRBJ2-5,ASSLGLALETQY
TRBV27,-,TRBJ1-5,ASSLRQANQPQH
TRBV4-1,-,TRBJ1-2,ASSQEKTNRDGYT
TRBV9,TRBD2,TRBJ2-7,ASSVDGGVGNEQY
TRBV7-9,-,TRBJ2-5,ASRPTTTAQETQY
TRBV6-7,-,TRBJ2-7,ASSYSCRTAYEQY
TRBV6-5,-,TRBJ2-3,ASSSPGADTQY
TRBV5-4,-,TRBJ2-5,ASSPERQETQY
TRBV10-1,-,TRBJ2-2,ASSTNTGELF
TRBV9,-,TRBJ2-5,ASSVDVGFWETQY
TRBV6-2/TRBV6-3,TRBD2,TRBJ2-5,ASSYTHGKLAEQETQY
TRBV20-1,-,TRBJ1-5,SAQIGTNQPQH
TRBV6-4,-,TRBJ2-3,ASSDGATDTQY
TRBV29-1,-,TRBJ1-3,SAARVGTTGNTIY
TRBV20-1,-,TRBJ1-3,SARDLGQRGNTIY
TRBV19,-,TRBJ1-1,ASSISDRGRLQAF
TRBV19,TRBD1,TRBJ1-5,ASSHRRDRGNQPQH
TRBV7-8,TRBD1,TRBJ2-7,ASSPDRGRYEQY
TRBV25-1,-,TRBJ2-3,ASSANTDTQY
TRBV28,TRBD1,TRBJ2-7,ASSVWTGTYEQY
TRBV5-4,-,TRBJ2-1,ASSSPGGQISRAQF
TRBV7-3,-,TRBJ2-2,ASSLTGSNTGELF
TRBV20-1,TRBD1,TRBJ2-1,SADRDRGAEQF
TRBV5-1,-,TRBJ2-1,ASSDDSYNEQF
TRBV28,-,TRBJ2-1,ASSPEADYNEQF
TRBV19,-,TRBJ1-5,VSSIFRENQPQH
TRBV5-1,TRBD2,TRBJ2-1,ASNIAGDPSYNEQF
TRBV27,TRBD2,TRBJ2-3,ASSWTSGTDTQY
TRBV6-5,-,TRBJ2-7,ASSYGQGEVGYEQY
TRBV5-6,TRBD2,TRBJ2-3,ASSLAGGWEAGGPPDTQY
TRBV14,-,TRBJ1-6,ASSQDGRTYNSPLH
TRBV19,TRBD2,TRBJ2-1,ASSHRTSGRGNEQF
TRBV20-1,-,TRBJ2-7,SASLHTYSYEQY
TRBV11-3,TRBD1,TRBJ2-1,ASSSRDRGSYNEQF
TRBV18,TRBD2,TRBJ2-5,ASSPREGEETQY
TRBV7-9,TRBD2,TRBJ2-1,ASSLGSPSGRASNEQF
TRBV12-3/TRBV12-4,-,TRBJ1-5,ASSLYRAFDQPQH
TRBV18,TRBD1,TRBJ2-7,ASSVPGQGTYEQY
TRBV7-9,-,TRBJ2-7,ASSSPYTYEQY
TRBV5-1,TRBD1,TRBJ2-6,ASGQGAPGANVLT
TRBV6-1,-,TRBJ2-3,ASTKTYEDTQY
TRBV2,-,TRBJ2-7,ASSEGVSYSYEQY
TRBV5-1,TRBD1,TRBJ2-7,ASSPTETGLSYEQY
TRBV10-2,-,TRBJ2-7,ASSPEVGFAVYEQY
TRBV6-5,TRBD2,TRBJ2-7,ASSFYSGSGYEQY
TRBV6-1,-,TRBJ2-2,ASKASDQTGELF
TRBV28,TRBD1,TRBJ1-5,ASSPLLRTGYDQPQH